The clone carrying this TCR beta chain was observed a handful of times. As yet, its antigen is unknown. The CDR3 runs to 13 residues. Deletions cut 1 base from V and 5 bases from J, with 7 bases between. Germline V lookup: CDR1 SGHRS, CDR2 YFSETQ. The sample originates from a study of cytomegalovirus exposure and HLA in healthy donors. Study-level information: A later analysis reported the same platform for the 95 to 150 validation repertoires and the 666 first-cohort repertoires.

The donors were in the roughly 110-subject validation cohort; that cohort was separate from the roughly 730-subject first cohort. Findings and caveats of the study: Associated with cytomegalovirus, according to the listing, were 150 to 200 TCR beta chains. In vitro, a few CMV-associated chains proved specific for CMV antigens.

The table came from immunoSEQ multiplex PCR; TCRdb's copy has only in-frame clones and leaves some out. The sample lists roughly 230,000 clones, 90% occurring once. Sequences were obtained from PBMCs. This rearrangement joins TRBV5-1 to TRBJ1-5, with D perhaps matching TRBD1 (6 bases). The sequence was obtained from a woman in her 30s in good health and CMV-seronegative. CDR3 sequence reads: CASSLKGDQPQHF. The CDR3 DNA reads as TGCGCCAGCAGCTTGAAGGGGGATCAGCCCCAGCATTTT.